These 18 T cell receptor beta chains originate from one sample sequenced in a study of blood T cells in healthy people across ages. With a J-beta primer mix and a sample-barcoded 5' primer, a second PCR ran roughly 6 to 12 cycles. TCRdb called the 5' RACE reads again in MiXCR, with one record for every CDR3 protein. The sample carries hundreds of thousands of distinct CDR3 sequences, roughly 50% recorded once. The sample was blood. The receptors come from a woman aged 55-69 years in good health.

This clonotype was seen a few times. This chain's CDR3 is CASSLRDYPGFSNEQFF. The CDR3 DNA is TGTGCCAGCAGTCTCCGGGACTACCCTGGATTTAGCAATGAGCAGTTCTTC. The chain is built from TRBV27 and TRBJ2-1, with TRBD2 matching 7 bases. The J segment lost 6 bases and the V segment lost 5 bases, leaving 16 bases of the junction unmatched. Per germline, CDR1 MNHEY and CDR2 SMNVEV (reference sequence). The CDR3 sequence is 17 residues long.

In DNA, the CDR3 is TGTGCCAGTAGTTTCCCAGGGGGCTTCTACGAGCAGTACTTC. Translating it yields CASSFPGGFYEQYF. The chain has TRBV19 and TRBJ2-4, with 8 bases identical to TRBD1. The J call could be wrong; TRBJ2-7 is a better fit for the DNA end. The germline CDR1 and CDR2 sequences are LNHDA and SQIVND (reference sequence). The CDR3 spans 14 residues.

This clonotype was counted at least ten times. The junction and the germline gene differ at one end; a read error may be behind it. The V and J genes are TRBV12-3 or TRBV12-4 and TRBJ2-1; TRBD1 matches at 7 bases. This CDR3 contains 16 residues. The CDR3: CASNLGGARSYNEQFF. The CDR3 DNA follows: TGTGCCAGCAATTTAGGGGGCGCCAGGTCCTACAATGAGCAGTTCTTC.

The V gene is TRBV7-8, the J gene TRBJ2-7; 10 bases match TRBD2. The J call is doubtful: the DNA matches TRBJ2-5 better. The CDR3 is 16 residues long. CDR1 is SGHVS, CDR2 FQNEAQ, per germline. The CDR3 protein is CASSLGSSGRRETQYF. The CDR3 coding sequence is TGTGCCAGCAGCTTAGGGTCTAGCGGGAGACGAGAGACCCAGTACTTC.

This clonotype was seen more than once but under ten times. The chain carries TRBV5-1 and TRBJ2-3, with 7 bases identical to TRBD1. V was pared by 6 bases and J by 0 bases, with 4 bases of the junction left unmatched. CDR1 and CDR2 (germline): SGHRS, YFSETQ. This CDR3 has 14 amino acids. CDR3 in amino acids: CASTRGQSTDTQYF. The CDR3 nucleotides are TGCGCCAGCACCCGGGGACAGAGCACAGATACGCAGTATTTT. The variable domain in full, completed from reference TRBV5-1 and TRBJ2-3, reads KAGVTQTPRYLIKTRGQQVTLSCSPISGHRSVSWYQQTPGQGLQFLFEYFSETQRNKGNFPGRFSGRQFSNSRSEMNVSTLELGDSALYLCASTRGQSTDTQYFGPGTRLTVL.

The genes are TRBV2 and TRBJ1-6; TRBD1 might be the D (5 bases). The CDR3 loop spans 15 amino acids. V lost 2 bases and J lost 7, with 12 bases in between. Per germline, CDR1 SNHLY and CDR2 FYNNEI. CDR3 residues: CASSEKQGSNSPLHF. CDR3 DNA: TGTGCCAGCAGTGAAAAGCAGGGCTCGAATTCACCCCTCCACTTT.

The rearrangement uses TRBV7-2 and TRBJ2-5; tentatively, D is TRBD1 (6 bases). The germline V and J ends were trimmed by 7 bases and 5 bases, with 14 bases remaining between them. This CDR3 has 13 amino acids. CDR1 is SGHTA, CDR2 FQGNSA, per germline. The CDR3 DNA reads TGTGCCAGCAACCTACAGGGAAAGGAGACCCAGTACTTC. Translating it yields CASNLQGKETQYF.

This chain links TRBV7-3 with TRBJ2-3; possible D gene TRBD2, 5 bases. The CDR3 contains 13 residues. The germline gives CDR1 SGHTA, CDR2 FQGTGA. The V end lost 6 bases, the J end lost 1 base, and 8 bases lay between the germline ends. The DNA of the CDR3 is TGTGCCAGCAGAACAGCGGGCACAGATACGCAGTATTTT. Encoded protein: CASRTAGTDTQYF. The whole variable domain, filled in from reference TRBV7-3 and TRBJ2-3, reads GAGVSQTPSNKVTEKGKYVELRCDPISGHTALYWYRQSLGQGPEFLIYFQGTGAADDSGLPNDRFFAVRPEGSVSTLKIQRTERGDSAVYLCASRTAGTDTQYFGPGTRLTVL.

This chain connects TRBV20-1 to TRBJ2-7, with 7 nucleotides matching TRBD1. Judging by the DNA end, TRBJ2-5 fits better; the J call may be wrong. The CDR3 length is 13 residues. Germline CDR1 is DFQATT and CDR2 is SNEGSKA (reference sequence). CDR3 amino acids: CSVPGQDQETQYF. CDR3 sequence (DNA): TGCAGTGTTCCCGGACAGGACCAAGAGACCCAGTACTTC.

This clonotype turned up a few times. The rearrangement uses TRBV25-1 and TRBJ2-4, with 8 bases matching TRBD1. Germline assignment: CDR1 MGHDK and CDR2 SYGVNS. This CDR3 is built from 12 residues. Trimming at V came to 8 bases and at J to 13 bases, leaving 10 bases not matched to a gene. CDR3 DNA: TGTGCCAGCGCCGGGACAGGAGCACCACAGTACTTC. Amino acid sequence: CASAGTGAPQYF.

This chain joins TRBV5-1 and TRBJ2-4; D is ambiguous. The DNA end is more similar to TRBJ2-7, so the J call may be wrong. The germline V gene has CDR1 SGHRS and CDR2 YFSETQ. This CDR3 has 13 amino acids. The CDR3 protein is CASSWERWYEQYF. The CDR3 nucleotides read TGCGCCAGCAGCTGGGAAAGGTGGTACGAGCAGTACTTC.

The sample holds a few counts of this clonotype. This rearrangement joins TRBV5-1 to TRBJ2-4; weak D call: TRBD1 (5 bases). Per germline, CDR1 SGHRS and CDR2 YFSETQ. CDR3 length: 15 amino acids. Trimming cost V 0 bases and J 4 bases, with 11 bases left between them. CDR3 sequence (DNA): TGCGCCAGCAGCTTGGAGGGGTATGGGAAAAACATTCAGTACTTC. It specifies CASSLEGYGKNIQYF. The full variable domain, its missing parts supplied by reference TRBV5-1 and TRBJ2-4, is KAGVTQTPRYLIKTRGQQVTLSCSPISGHRSVSWYQQTPGQGLQFLFEYFSETQRNKGNFPGRFSGRQFSNSRSEMNVSTLELGDSALYLCASSLEGYGKNIQYFGAGTRLSVL.

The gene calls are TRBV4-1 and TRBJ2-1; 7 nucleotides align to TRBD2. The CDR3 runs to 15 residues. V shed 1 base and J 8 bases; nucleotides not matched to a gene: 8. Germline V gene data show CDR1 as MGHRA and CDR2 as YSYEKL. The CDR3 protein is CASSQVGGSSHEQFF. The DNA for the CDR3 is TGCGCCAGCAGCCAAGTCGGCGGGAGTAGCCATGAGCAGTTCTTC.

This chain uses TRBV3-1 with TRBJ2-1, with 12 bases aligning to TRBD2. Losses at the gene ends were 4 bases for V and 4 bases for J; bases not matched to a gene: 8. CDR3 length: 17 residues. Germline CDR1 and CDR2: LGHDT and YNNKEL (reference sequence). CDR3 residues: CASSPRTSGISYNEQFF. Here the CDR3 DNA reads TGTGCCAGCAGCCCCCGGACTAGCGGGATATCTTACAATGAGCAGTTCTTC.

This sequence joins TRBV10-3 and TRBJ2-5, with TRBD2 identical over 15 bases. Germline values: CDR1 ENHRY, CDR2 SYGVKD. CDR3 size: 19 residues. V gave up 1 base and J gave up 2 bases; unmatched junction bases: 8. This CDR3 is CAISELIGLAGGKQETQYF. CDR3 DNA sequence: TGTGCCATCAGTGAGTTAATCGGACTAGCGGGAGGGAAACAAGAGACCCAGTACTTC.

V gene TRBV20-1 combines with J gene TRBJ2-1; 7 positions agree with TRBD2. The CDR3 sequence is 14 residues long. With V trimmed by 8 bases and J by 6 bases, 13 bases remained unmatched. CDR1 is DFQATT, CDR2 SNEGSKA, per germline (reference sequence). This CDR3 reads CSSRPRAGSNEQFF. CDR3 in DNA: TGCAGTAGCCGACCTCGAGCGGGAAGCAATGAGCAGTTCTTC.

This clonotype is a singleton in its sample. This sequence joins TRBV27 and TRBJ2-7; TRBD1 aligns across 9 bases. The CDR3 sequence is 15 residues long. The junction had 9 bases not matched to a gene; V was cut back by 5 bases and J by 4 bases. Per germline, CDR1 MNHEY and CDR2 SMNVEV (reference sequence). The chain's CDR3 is CASSTRTGAGYEQYF. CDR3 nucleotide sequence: TGTGCCAGCAGTACACGGACAGGGGCTGGTTACGAGCAGTACTTC.

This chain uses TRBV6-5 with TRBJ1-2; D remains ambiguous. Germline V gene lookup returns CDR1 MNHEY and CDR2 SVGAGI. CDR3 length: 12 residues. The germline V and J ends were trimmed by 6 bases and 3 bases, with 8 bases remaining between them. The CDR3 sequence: CASRGPYYGYTF. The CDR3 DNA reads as TGTGCCAGCAGGGGCCCTTACTATGGCTACACCTTC.